This T cell receptor (beta chain) appears in the sequencing data of a study of blood T cell repertoires in COVID-19. In the study overall: Donors in the United States, Italy and Spain gave samples during acute or convalescent COVID-19.

The study drew participants aged about 18 to 89 years from roughly 25 US areas. Only in-frame clones appear in the TCRdb table, and some are missing; sequencing was by immunoSEQ multiplex PCR. This table has some 410,000 clones, approximately 88% appearing once. Source material: PBMCs or T cells enriched from blood (not recorded which). This TCR was recovered from a woman in her 30s with acute COVID-19.

This chain's CDR3 is CSVETMEGNYGYTF. The CDR3 coding sequence is TGCAGCGTTGAGACAATGGAGGGGAACTATGGCTACACCTTC. The chain has TRBV29-1 and TRBJ1-2, with D perhaps TRBD1 (5 bases). Germline lookup yields CDR1 SQVTM and CDR2 ANQGSEA. V was shortened by 3 bases and J by 2 bases, with 13 bases between the two germline ends. The CDR3 length is 14 residues.